This passage covers 12 T cell receptor beta chains from one sample sequenced in a study of memory CD4+ T cells and cytomegalovirus serostatus. Repertoires were generated with immunoSEQ multiplex PCR, while TCRdb's copy carries only in-frame clones and drops some. The sample holds 50,000 to 65,000 clones, about three quarters seen once. Single viable CD3+CD4+CD8-CD45RO+ cells were sorted as the memory CD4+ T cells. Material for sequencing was memory CD4+ T cells from blood. The receptors shown here come from an adult in good health and CMV-seropositive.

The chain combines TRBV7-7 with TRBJ2-7; no clear D. The germline gives CDR1 SSHAT, CDR2 FNYEAQ (reference sequence). V lost 0 bases, J lost 2 bases, and 11 bases lay in between. This CDR3 comprises 15 residues. CDR3 nucleotide sequence: TGTGCCAGCAGCTTAGCCCAAGGGCCGGCCTACGAGCAGTACTTC. Its protein product is CASSLAQGPAYEQYF.

In its sample, this clone was seen a few times. The chain uses TRBV2 and TRBJ1-2, with D perhaps TRBD1 (6 bases). Trimming shortened V by 5 bases and J by 2 bases, and 9 bases separated the two germline ends. This CDR3 is 13 amino acids long. Looked up from germline, CDR1 is SNHLY and CDR2 is FYNNEI. CDR3 loop: CASSLDRNYGYTF. The CDR3 region has the DNA TGTGCCAGCAGTCTTGACAGGAACTATGGCTACACCTTC.

The rearrangement joins TRBV29-1 to TRBJ1-3; D remains ambiguous. The CDR3 spans 13 residues. V gave up 6 bases and J gave up 4 bases, with 13 bases separating them. CDR1 SQVTM and CDR2 ANQGSEA come from the germline V gene. CDR3 DNA: TGCAGCGTCACAGAAACGGGGGGAAACACCATATATTTT. This codes for CSVTETGGNTIYF.

The chain links TRBV5-1 to TRBJ2-1; 13 positions agree with TRBD2. Germline-derived CDR1 and CDR2 are SGHRS and YFSETQ. The length of the CDR3 is 16 residues. Trimming at V came to 2 bases and at J to 15 bases, leaving 14 bases not matched to a gene. The DNA for the CDR3 is TGCGCCAGCAGCTTAACCCGAGAAACTAGCGGGAGGGTTGCGTTCTTC. Amino acid sequence: CASSLTRETSGRVAFF.

V usage is TRBV10-3 and J usage is TRBJ1-5; tentatively, D is TRBD1 (5 bases). The V end was cut by 6 bases, the J end by 3 bases, with 15 bases between. The germline CDR1 and CDR2 sequences are ENHRY and SYGVKD. CDR3 size: 15 residues. DNA for the CDR3: TGTGCCATCAGAGAGCAAGACAGTGTCAATCAGCCCCAGCATTTT. Translated: CAIREQDSVNQPQHF.

The chain is built from TRBV7-9 and TRBJ1-2; 8 positions match TRBD1. The CDR3 length is 16 residues. From germline, CDR1 is SEHNR and CDR2 FQNEAQ (reference sequence). V lost 5 bases to trimming and J lost 2 bases; unmatched junction nucleotides: 10. CDR3 sequence reads: CASSLRGPAANYGYTF. DNA of the CDR3: TGTGCCAGCAGCCTCAGGGGGCCAGCCGCCAACTATGGCTACACCTTC.

V usage is TRBV7-2 and J usage is TRBJ2-1; TRBD1 aligns across 8 bases. CDR3 length: 14 amino acids. The germline V gene has CDR1 SGHTA and CDR2 FQGNSA. V was pared by 1 base and J by 15 bases, with 11 bases of the junction left unmatched. DNA of the CDR3: TGTGCCAGCAGCTTAGGATTCGACAGGGGTGACCTGTTCTTC. Translating gives CASSLGFDRGDLFF. The full variable domain, its missing parts supplied by reference TRBV7-2 and TRBJ2-1, is GAGVSQSPSNKVTEKGKDVELRCDPISGHTALYWYRQSLGQGLEFLIYFQGNSAPDKSGLPSDRFSAERTGGSVSTLTIQRTQQEDSAVYLCASSLGFDRGDLFFGPGTRLTVL.

The DNA of the CDR3 is TGTGCCAGCAGCCGTGAAGCGGGAGGAGAGACCCAGTACTTC. Encoded protein: CASSREAGGETQYF. The J gene is TRBJ2-5, the V gene TRBV4-2, with TRBD2 matching 9 bases. Germline V gene sequence: CDR1 LGHNA, CDR2 YNFKEQ. The CDR3 runs 14 residues. The junction had 4 bases not matched to a gene; V was cut back by 4 bases and J by 4 bases.

This clone appeared a few times. The V call is TRBV6-1, the J call TRBJ1-1, with D maybe TRBD1 (5 bases). The V end was cut by 10 bases, the J end by 7 bases, with 19 bases between. Germline V lookup: CDR1 MNHNS, CDR2 SASEGT. The CDR3 is 13 amino acids. The CDR3 is CATKPLGGNEAFF. For the CDR3, the DNA is TGTGCCACCAAACCTCTTGGGGGAAATGAAGCTTTCTTT.

The chain couples TRBV18 to TRBJ1-4; D possibly corresponds to TRBD1 (5 bases). V dropped 6 bases and J dropped 4 bases, with 15 bases sitting between them. Germline CDR1 and CDR2: KGHSH and LQKENI. The CDR3 extends over 15 amino acids. The CDR3 sequence: CASSETQGFNEKLFF. As DNA, the CDR3 is TGTGCCAGCTCCGAAACCCAGGGCTTTAATGAAAAACTGTTTTTT.

V gene TRBV10-3 combines with J gene TRBJ1-1; a weak D match, TRBD1 (5 bases). CDR1 is ENHRY and CDR2 is SYGVKD in the germline V gene. The germline V and J ends were trimmed by 3 bases and 0 bases, with 8 bases remaining between them. The CDR3 is 14 residues long. The CDR3 DNA follows: TGTGCCATCAGTGAAGAGGGGATGAACACTGAAGCTTTCTTT. Translating it yields CAISEEGMNTEAFF.

The chain joins TRBV20-1 to TRBJ1-2; D is perhaps TRBD1 (6 bases). The CDR3 covers 11 residues. Germline-derived CDR1 and CDR2 are DFQATT and SNEGSKA (reference sequence). V lost 7 bases and J lost 8, with 14 bases in between. Here the CDR3 reads CSVGGRHGYTF. For the CDR3, the DNA is TGCAGTGTTGGGGGCCGGCACGGCTACACCTTC.